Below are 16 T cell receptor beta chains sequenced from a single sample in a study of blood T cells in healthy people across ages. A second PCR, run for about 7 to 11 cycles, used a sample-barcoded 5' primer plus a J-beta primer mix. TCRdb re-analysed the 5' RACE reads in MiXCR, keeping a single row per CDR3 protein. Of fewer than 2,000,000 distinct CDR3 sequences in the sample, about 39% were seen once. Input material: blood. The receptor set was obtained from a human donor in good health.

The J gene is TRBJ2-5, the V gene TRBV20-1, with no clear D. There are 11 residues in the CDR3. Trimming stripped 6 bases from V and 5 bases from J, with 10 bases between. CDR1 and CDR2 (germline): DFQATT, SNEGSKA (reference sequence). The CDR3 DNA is TGCAGTGCCGGACCCAAGGAGACCCAGTACTTC. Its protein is CSAGPKETQYF.

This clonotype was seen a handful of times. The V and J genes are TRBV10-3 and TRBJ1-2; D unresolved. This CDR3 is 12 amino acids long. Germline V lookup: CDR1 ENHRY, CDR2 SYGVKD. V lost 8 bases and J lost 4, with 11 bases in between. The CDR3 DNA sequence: TGTGCCATCGGCAGCGCTCGCTATGGCTACACCTTC. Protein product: CAIGSARYGYTF.

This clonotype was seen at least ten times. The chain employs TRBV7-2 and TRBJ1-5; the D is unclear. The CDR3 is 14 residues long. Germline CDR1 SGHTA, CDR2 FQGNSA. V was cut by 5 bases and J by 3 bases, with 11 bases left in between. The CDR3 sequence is CASSDGRDNQPQHF. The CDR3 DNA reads TGTGCCAGCAGCGACGGGAGGGACAATCAGCCCCAGCATTTT.

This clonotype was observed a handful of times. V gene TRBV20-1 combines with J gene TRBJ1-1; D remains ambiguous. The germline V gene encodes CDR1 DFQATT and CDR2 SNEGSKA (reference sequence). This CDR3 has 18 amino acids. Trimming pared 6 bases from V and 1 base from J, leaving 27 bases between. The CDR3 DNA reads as TGCAGTGCCCGGCCCCCGGCAGGCTCGAAAAGGGCGAACACTGAAGCTTTCTTT. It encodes CSARPPAGSKRANTEAFF.

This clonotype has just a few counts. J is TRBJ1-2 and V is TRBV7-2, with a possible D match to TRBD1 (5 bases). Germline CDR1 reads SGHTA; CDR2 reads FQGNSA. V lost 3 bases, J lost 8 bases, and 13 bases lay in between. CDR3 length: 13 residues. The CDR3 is CASSLGPATGYTF. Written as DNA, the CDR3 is TGTGCCAGCAGCTTGGGACCGGCGACCGGCTACACCTTC.

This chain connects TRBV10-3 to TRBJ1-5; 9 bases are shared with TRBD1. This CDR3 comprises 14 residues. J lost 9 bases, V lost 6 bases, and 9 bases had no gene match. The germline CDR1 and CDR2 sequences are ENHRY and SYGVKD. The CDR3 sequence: CAISTSGTGRPQHF. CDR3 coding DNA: TGTGCCATCAGCACCTCCGGGACAGGGCGGCCCCAGCATTTT.

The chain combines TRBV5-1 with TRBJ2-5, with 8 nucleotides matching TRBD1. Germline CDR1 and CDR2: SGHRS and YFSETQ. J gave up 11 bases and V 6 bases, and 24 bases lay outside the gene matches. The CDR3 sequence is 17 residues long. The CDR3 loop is CASTQKPDGTGYNEQYF. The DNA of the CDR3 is TGCGCCAGCACACAGAAACCCGATGGGACAGGATACAATGAGCAGTACTTC.

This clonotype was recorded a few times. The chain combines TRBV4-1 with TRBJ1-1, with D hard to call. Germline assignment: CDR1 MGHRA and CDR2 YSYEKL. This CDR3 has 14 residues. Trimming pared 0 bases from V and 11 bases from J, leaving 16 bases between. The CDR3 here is CASSQEAAHRAAFF. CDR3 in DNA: TGCGCCAGCAGCCAAGAGGCAGCCCACCGTGCGGCTTTCTTT.

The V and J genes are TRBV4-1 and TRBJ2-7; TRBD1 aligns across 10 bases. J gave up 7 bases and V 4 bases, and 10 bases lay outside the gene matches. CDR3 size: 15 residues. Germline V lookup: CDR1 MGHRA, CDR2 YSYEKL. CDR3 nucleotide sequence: TGCGCCAGCAGCCCTGACAGGGGGCAGGTAAGAGAGCAGTACTTC. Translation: CASSPDRGQVREQYF.

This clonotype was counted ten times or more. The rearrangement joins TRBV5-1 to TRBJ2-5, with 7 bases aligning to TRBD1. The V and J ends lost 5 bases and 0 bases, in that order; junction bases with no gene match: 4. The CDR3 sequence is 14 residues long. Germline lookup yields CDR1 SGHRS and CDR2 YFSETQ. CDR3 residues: CASRTDRYQETQYF. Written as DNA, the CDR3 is TGCGCCAGCAGAACGGACAGGTACCAAGAGACCCAGTACTTC.

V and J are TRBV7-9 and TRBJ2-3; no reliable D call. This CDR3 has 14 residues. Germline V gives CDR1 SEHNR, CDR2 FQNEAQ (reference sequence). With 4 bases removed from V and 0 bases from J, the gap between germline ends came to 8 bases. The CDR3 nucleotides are TGTGCCAGCAGCTGTGAGTTTAGCACAGATACGCAGTATTTT. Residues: CASSCEFSTDTQYF. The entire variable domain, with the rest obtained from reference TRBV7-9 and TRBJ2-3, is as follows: DTGVSQNPRHKITKRGQNVTFRCDPISEHNRLYWYRQTLGQGPEFLTYFQNEAQLEKSRLLSDRFSAERPKGSFSTLEIQRTEQGDSAMYLCASSCEFSTDTQYFGPGTRLTVL.

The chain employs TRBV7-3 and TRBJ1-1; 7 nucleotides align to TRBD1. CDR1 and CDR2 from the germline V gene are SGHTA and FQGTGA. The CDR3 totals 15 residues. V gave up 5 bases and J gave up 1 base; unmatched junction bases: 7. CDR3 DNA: TGTGCCAGCAGCCTTAACAGGGGCGGGAACACTGAAGCTTTCTTT. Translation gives CASSLNRGGNTEAFF.

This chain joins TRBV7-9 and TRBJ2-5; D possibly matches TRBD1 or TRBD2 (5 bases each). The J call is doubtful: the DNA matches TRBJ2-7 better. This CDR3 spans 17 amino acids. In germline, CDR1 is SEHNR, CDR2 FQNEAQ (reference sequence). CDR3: CASSLTGGLAVSYEQYF. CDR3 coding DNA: TGTGCCAGCAGTCTGACTGGGGGTCTGGCAGTCTCCTACGAGCAGTACTTC.

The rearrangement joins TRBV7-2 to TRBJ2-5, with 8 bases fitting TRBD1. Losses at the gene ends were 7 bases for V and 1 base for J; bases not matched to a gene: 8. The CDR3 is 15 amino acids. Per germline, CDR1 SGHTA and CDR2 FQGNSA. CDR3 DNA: TGTGCCAGCACCACGAGGACAGGGCTCCAAGAGACCCAGTACTTC. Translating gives CASTTRTGLQETQYF.

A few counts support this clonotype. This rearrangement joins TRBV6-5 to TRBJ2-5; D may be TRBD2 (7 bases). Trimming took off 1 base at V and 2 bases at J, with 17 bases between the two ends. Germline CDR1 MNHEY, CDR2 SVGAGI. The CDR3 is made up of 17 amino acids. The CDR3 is CASSYLAGANRQETQYF. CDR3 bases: TGTGCCAGCAGTTACTTGGCGGGGGCGAATAGACAAGAGACCCAGTACTTC.

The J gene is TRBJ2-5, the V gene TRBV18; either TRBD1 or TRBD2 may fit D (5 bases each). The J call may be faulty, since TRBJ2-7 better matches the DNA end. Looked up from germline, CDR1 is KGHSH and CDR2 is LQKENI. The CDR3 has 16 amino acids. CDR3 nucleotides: TGTGCCAGCTCACCACCGCTCCAGGGAGCCTTCTACGAGCAGTACTTC. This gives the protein CASSPPLQGAFYEQYF.